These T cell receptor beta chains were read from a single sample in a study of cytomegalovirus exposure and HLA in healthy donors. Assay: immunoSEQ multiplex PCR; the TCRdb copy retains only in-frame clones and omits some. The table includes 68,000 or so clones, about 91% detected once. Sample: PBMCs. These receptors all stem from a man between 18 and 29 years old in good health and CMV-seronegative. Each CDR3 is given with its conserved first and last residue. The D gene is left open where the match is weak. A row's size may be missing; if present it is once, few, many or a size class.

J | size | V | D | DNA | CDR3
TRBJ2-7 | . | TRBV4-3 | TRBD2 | TGCGCCAGCAGCCAAGAAAGGACTAGCGGGATACTTCGGTACGAGCAGTACTTC | CASSQERTSGILRYEQYF
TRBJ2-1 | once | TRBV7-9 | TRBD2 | TGTGCCAGCAGCCCATCGGGACTAGCGGGAACTTACCCCCGGAATGAGCAGTTCTTC | CASSPSGLAGTYPRNEQFF
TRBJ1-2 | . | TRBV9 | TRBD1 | TGTGCCAGCAGCGCACAGGGGGTAGGCTACACCTTC | CASSAQGVGYTF
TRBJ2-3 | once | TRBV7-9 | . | TGTGCCAGCAGCCCAGAGGCGGGGAGAGATACGCAGTATTTT | CASSPEAGRDTQYF
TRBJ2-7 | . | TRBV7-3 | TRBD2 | TGTGCCAGCAGCTCTACGGGGGGACTAGCCGGCTACGAGCAGTACTTC | CASSSTGGLAGYEQYF
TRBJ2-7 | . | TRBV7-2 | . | TGTGCCAGCAGCCCGGGTGACAGGAGGTACGAGCAGTACTTC | CASSPGDRRYEQYF
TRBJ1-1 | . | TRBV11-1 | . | TGTGCCAGCAGCTCTTTAAGGGAGGGGACGAACACTGAAGCTTTCTTT | CASSSLREGTNTEAFF
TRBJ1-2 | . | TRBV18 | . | TGTGCCAGCTTCACCACGGAGGGAGGGTTTGGCTACACCTTC | CASFTTEGGFGYTF
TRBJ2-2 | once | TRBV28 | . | TGTGCCAGCAGTTTGGGGCGCAGGGCGAGGACCGGGGAGCTGTTTTTT | CASSLGRRARTGELFF
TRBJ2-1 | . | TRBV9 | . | TGTGCCAGCAGCACGGGACACGCTAAAACCTACAATGAGCAGTTCTTC | CASSTGHAKTYNEQFF
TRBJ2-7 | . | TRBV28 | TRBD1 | TGTGCCAGCAGTTCTGCCGGGACAGGATTCTACGAGCAGTACTTC | CASSSAGTGFYEQYF
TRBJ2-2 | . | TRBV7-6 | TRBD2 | TGTGCCAGCAGCTCTCGTCTAGGGGAGGGCATCGGGGAGCTGTTTTTT | CASSSRLGEGIGELFF
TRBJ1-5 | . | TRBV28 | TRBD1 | TGTGCCAGCAGAGTTGACAGGGCCGTGGGTCAGCCCCAGCATTTT | CASRVDRAVGQPQHF
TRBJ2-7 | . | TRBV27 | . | TGTGCCAGCAGTTTAACGAGTTTAACGAGCTCCTACGAGCAGTACTTC | CASSLTSLTSSYEQYF
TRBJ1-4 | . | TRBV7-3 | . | TGTGCCAGCAGCTTAATCAAGGGCCGACGGAGGTCCGCACTGTTTTTT | CASSLIKGRRRSALFF
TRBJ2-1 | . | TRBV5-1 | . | TGCGCCAGCAGGCGACTGGCGTTCAGCTCCTACAATGAGCAGTTCTTC | CASRRLAFSSYNEQFF
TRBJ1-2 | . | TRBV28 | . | TGTGCCAGCAGTTCAACCCGGGGTAACTATGGCTACACCTTC | CASSSTRGNYGYTF
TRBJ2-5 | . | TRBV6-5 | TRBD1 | TGTGCCAGCAGTTACACAGGGGATTCCGAGACCCAGTACTTC | CASSYTGDSETQYF
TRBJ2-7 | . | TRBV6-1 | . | TGTGCCAGCAGTGAATTTACGGTAGAATACTTC | CASSEFTVEYF
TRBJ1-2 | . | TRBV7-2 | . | TGTGCCAGCAGCCCTGGGGCCTTTAACTATGGCTACACCTTC | CASSPGAFNYGYTF
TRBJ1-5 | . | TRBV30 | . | TGTGCCTGGAGCGGACAGCCAAATCAGCCCCAGCATTTT | CAWSGQPNQPQHF
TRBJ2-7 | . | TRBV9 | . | TGTGCCAGCAGCGTCGGACGGGAGACCTCCTACGAGCAGTACTTC | CASSVGRETSYEQYF
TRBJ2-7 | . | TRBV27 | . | TGTGCCAGCAGTTTTTCCTTATCCTACGAGCAGTACTTC | CASSFSLSYEQYF
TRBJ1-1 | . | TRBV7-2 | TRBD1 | TGTGCCAGCAGCCAACAGGGGGCGCGGACTGAAGCTTTCTTT | CASSQQGARTEAFF
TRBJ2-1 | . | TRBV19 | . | TGTGCCAGTAGTAACCGGGTTCGGGAAAATGAGCAGTTCTTC | CASSNRVRENEQFF
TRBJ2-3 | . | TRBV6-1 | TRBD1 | TGTGCCAGCAGCGCCGGACAGGGGTACACAGATACGCAGTATTTT | CASSAGQGYTDTQYF
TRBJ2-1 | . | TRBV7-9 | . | TGTGCCAGCAGCTCTCTAGCAGTTTTCGAGCAGTTCTTC | CASSSLAVFEQFF
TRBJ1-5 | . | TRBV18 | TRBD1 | TGTGCCAGCGCAGGAGATAGGACAGGGTCCCAGCATTTT | CASAGDRTGSQHF
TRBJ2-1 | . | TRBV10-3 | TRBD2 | TGTGCCATCAGTGATATCTCGCGGGAGGGCCTTAGGGTCTCGAACAATGAGCAGTTCTTC | CAISDISREGLRVSNNEQFF
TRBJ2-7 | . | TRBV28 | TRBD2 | TGTGCCAGCAGCCCCCCGGGGGGGCAGTACTTC | CASSPPGGQYF
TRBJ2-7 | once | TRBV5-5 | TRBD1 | TGTGCCAGCAGCCGGCTAGTAGACAGGGTTGGGTCCTACGAGCAGTACTTC | CASSRLVDRVGSYEQYF
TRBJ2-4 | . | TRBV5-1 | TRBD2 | TGCGCCAGCAGCTTAGCGGGAGACAAAAACATTCAGTACTTC | CASSLAGDKNIQYF
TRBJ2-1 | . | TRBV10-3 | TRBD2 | TGTGCCATCGGCGGGGGGAATGAGCAGTTCTTC | CAIGGGNEQFF
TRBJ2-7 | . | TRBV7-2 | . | TGTGCCAGCAGCTTAGTGTCGGGCGCTCGGGGGTACGAGCAGTACTTC | CASSLVSGARGYEQYF
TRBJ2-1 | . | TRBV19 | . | TGTGCCAGTAGTATGTCTGGAGGTAACACCTACAATGAGCAGTTCTTC | CASSMSGGNTYNEQFF
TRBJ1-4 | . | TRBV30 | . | TGTGCCTGGAGTGTCGACTACGGGAAAAATGAAAAACTGTTTTTT | CAWSVDYGKNEKLFF
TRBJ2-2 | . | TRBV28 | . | TGTGCCAGCAGGAGAGCCGGGACTTCGCTGAACACCGGGGAGCTGTTTTTT | CASRRAGTSLNTGELFF
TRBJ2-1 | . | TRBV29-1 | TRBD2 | TGCAGCGTGGGACTAGCCCTTATGGGGGAGCAGTTCTTC | CSVGLALMGEQFF
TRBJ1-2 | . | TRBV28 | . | TGTGCCAGCGAAGGGGGTTATAACTATGGCTACACCTTC | CASEGGYNYGYTF
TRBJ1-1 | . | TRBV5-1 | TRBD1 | TGCGCCAGCAGCTTGGGCCCCGGACAGGGTTCGAGCACTGAAGCTTTCTTT | CASSLGPGQGSSTEAFF
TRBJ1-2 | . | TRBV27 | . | TGTGCCAGCATCCGAGGGAGGGGCTACACCTTC | CASIRGRGYTF
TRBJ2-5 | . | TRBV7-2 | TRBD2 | TGTGCCAGCAGCTCCCTAGCGGGAGCGGTAGGGGGAGAGACCCAGTACTTC | CASSSLAGAVGGETQYF
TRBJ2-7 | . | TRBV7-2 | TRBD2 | TGTGCCAGCAGCTTAGTTTTGAGCGGGAGGGCCTACGAGCAGTACTTC | CASSLVLSGRAYEQYF
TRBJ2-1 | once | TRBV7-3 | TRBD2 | TGTGCCAGCAGCTTATGGACTAGCGGGGGGATTTACAATGAGCAGTTCTTC | CASSLWTSGGIYNEQFF
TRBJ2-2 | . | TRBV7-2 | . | TGTGCCAGCAGCTTAATGATTTGGGGGGGGCTGGTTTTT | CASSLMIWGGLVF
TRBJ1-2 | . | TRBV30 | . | TGTGCCTGGAACAGGGCCGGGCAGGGCTACACCTTC | CAWNRAGQGYTF
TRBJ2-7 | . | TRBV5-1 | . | TGCGCCAGCAGTCGCCTGGGGGCAGGGCTCTCCTACGAGCAGTACTTC | CASSRLGAGLSYEQYF
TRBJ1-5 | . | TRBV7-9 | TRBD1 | TGTGCCAGCAGCAGGGACAGTTCCAATCAGCCCCAGCATTTT | CASSRDSSNQPQHF
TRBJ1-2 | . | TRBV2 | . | TGTGCCAGCAGCACAGCCAAACAGGGTTACTATGGCTACACCTTC | CASSTAKQGYYGYTF
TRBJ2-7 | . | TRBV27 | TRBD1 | TGTGCCAGCAGTTTAAAGGGACAGGGAAGGACCTACGAGCAGTACTTC | CASSLKGQGRTYEQYF
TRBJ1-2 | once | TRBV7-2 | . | TGTGCCAGCAGCACAGACCGAGGCTACACCTTC | CASSTDRGYTF
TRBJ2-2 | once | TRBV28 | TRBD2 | TGTGCCAGCAGTTTCATAGCGGGAATTGGGACCGGGGAGCTGTTTTTT | CASSFIAGIGTGELFF
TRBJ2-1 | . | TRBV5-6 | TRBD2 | TGTGCCAGCATGCCAACTAGCGGGAGGGCCGGGTCCTACAATGAGCAGTTCTTC | CASMPTSGRAGSYNEQFF
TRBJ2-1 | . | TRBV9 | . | TGTGCCAGCAGCGTAGTGATGACTTACAATGAGCAGTTCTTC | CASSVVMTYNEQFF
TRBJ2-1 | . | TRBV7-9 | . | TGTGCCAGCAGCTTACCGGGAGAGTACAATGAGCAGTTCTTC | CASSLPGEYNEQFF
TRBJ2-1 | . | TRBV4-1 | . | TGCGCCAGCAGCCAAGATTTTCAGGGGTCAATCAATGAGCAGTTCTTC | CASSQDFQGSINEQFF
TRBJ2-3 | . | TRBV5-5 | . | TGTGCCAGCAGCTTGAGGGAGGTAGCGTCTCTCACAGATACGCAGTATTTT | CASSLREVASLTDTQYF
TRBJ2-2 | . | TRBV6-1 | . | TGTGCCACGTACAGGGTCCCCGGGGAGCTGTTTTTT | CATYRVPGELFF
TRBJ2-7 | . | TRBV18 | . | TGTGCCAGCTCATCGGGATCCGCGGAGGTATTCGAGCAGTACTTC | CASSSGSAEVFEQYF